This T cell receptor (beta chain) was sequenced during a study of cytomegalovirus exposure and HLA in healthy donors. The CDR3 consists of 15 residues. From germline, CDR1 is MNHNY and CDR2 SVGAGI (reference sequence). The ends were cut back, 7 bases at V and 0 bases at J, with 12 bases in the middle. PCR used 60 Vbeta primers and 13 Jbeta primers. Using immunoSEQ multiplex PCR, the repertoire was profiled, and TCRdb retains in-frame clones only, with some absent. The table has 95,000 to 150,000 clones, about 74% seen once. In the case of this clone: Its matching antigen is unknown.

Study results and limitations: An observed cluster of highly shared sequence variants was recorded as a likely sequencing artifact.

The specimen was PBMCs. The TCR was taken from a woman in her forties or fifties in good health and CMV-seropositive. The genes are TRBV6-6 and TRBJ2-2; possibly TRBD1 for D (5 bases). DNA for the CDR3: TGTGCCAGCACCAAACAGGCGACGAACACCGGGGAGCTGTTTTTT. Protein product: CASTKQATNTGELFF.